The present T cell receptor (beta chain) was sequenced within a study of T cell responses to AZD1222 COVID-19 vaccine. The germline V gene encodes CDR1 SGHTA and CDR2 FQGNSA. This CDR3 has 16 residues. The V segment lost 4 bases and the J segment 0 bases; nucleotides outside the gene matches: 5. Assay used: immunoSEQ multiplex PCR; TCRdb lists only in-frame clones, some missing. The table lists roughly 140,000 clones, approximately 90% of them singletons, with around 3.6% in the top ten. V and J are TRBV7-2 and TRBJ2-4; 8 positions agree with TRBD1. The receptor's source is an adult in good health. The sequences come from peripheral blood, collected on day 0 of AZD1222 vaccination. DNA of the CDR3: TGTGCCAGCAGCTCTAGGACAGGGCTAGCCAAAAACATTCAGTACTTC. This encodes CASSSRTGLAKNIQYF.